This T cell receptor beta chain was captured in a study of cytomegalovirus exposure and HLA in healthy donors. This CDR3 is 15 amino acids long. The V and J ends lost 3 bases and 6 bases, in that order; junction bases with no gene match: 10. The V gene's germline CDR1 is SGHTA and CDR2 FQGNSA. The PCR contained 60 Vbeta and 13 Jbeta primers. The data were produced by immunoSEQ multiplex PCR, yet TCRdb's version contains in-frame clones alone and is incomplete. The table includes around 94,000 clones, 78% detected once. The sequenced material came from PBMCs. J is TRBJ1-2 and V is TRBV7-2; TRBD1 aligns across 7 bases. The sequence came from a male donor in good health and CMV-seropositive. In nucleotides, the CDR3 is TGTGCCAGCAGCTTTTCTACAGGGGCGTTTAATGGCTACACCTTC. This codes for CASSFSTGAFNGYTF.